This is a list of T cell receptor beta chains from one sample in a study of blood T cells in healthy people across ages. TCRdb passed the 5' RACE reads through MiXCR, listing each CDR3 protein once. This sample has under 1,100,000 distinct CDR3 sequences, with almost 25% found just once. The sample was also reused in another study, on T cells of mothers and their children.

Material: blood. Receptors originate from a girl aged 2-9 years in good health. The CDR3 runs from the conserved cysteine through the conserved F or W. Each record gives: J gene, V gene, D gene, clone size, CDR3 protein, CDR3 DNA. A D gene is named only where the DNA matches it firmly. Size tells how often a clone was seen (once, few, many) or the class of an expanded clone, and some rows leave it out.

>TRBJ2-2|TRBV29-1|-|-
CSVRLNTGELFF
TGCAGCGTTAGGCTGAACACCGGGGAGCTGTTTTTT
>TRBJ1-2|TRBV27|-|few
CASSWAAGYGYTF
TGTGCCAGCAGTTGGGCAGCAGGGTACGGCTACACCTTC
>TRBJ2-5|TRBV3-1|-|-
CASRLQGATQYF
TGTGCCAGCAGGCTTCAGGGAGCGACCCAGTACTTC
>TRBJ2-2|TRBV12-5|-|-
CASGLVPSGELFF
TGTGCTAGTGGTTTGGTACCTTCCGGGGAGCTGTTTTTT
>TRBJ2-7|TRBV5-1|-|few
CASSLDPRNTYEQYF
TGCGCCAGCAGCTTGGACCCGCGGAATACTTACGAGCAGTACTTC
>TRBJ2-5|TRBV20-1|-|few
CSAREPPGPAGEQYF
TGCAGTGCTAGAGAACCCCCCGGACCTGCCGGGGAGCAGTACTTC
>TRBJ2-5|TRBV20-1|TRBD1|few
CSASQGVGETQYF
TGCAGTGCTAGCCAGGGGGTTGGAGAGACCCAGTACTTC
>TRBJ1-2|TRBV5-6|-|-
CASSLAGLDYGYTF
TGTGCCAGCAGCTTGGCTGGACTAGACTATGGCTACACCTTC
>TRBJ1-1|TRBV19|-|-
CASSIDDGAYTEVFF
TGTGCCAGTAGTATAGATGACGGAGCCTACACTGAAGTTTTCTTT
>TRBJ1-1|TRBV12-3/TRBV12-4|-|-
CASSPGEYTEAFF
TGTGCCAGCAGTCCAGGGGAGTACACTGAAGCTTTTTTT
>TRBJ2-2|TRBV7-6|TRBD1|few
CASSRDRENTGELFF
TGTGCCAGCAGCCGGGACAGGGAGAACACCGGGGAGCTGTTTTTT
>TRBJ2-3|TRBV4-3|TRBD1|-
CASSQGDRDTDTQYF
TGCGCCAGCAGCCAAGGGGACAGGGACACAGATACGCAGTATTTT
>TRBJ1-1|TRBV3-1|-|few
CASSRDKTGGAFF
TGTGCCAGCAGCCGAGATAAAACGGGCGGAGCTTTCTTT
>TRBJ2-7|TRBV4-3|-|few
CASSQVVRGATAYEQYF
TGCGCCAGCAGCCAAGTGGTCCGGGGGGCGACGGCGTACGAGCAGTACTTC